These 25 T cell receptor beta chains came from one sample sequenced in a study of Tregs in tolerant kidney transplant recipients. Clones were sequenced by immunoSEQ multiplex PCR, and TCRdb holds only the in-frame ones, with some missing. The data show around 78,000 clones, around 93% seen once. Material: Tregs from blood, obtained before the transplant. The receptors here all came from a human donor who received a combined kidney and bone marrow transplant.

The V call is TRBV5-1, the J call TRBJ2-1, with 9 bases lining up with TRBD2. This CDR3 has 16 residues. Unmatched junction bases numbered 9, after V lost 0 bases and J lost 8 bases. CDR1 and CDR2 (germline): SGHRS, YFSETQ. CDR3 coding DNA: TGCGCCAGCAGCTTGGTAGCTAGCGGGATAGCCCATGAGCAGTTCTTC. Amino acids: CASSLVASGIAHEQFF.

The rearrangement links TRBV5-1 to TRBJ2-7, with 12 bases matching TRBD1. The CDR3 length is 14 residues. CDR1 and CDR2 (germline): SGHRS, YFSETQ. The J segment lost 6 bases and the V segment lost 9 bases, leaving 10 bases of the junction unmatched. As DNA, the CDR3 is TGCGCCACTAGTACCGGGACAGGGGGCCTCGAGCAGTACTTC. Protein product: CATSTGTGGLEQYF.

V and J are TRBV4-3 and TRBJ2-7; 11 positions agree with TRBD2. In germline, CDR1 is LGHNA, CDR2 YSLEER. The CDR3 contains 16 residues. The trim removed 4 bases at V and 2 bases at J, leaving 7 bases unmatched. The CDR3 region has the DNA TGCGCCAGCAGCCTAACCGGGACTAGCGGCCCCTACGAGCAGTACTTC. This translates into CASSLTGTSGPYEQYF.

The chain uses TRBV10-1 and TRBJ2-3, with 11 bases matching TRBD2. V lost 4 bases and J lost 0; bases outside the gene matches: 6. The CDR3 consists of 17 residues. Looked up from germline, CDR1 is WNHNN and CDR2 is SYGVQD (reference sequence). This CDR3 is CASSALAGETSTDTQYF. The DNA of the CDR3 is TGCGCCAGCAGTGCACTAGCGGGGGAAACTAGCACAGATACGCAGTATTTT.

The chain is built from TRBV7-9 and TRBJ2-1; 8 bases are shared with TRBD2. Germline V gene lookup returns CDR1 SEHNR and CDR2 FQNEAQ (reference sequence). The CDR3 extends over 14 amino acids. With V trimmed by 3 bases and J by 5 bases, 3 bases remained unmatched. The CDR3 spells CASSFTSGDNEQFF. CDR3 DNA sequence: TGTGCCAGCAGCTTTACTAGCGGAGACAATGAGCAGTTCTTC.

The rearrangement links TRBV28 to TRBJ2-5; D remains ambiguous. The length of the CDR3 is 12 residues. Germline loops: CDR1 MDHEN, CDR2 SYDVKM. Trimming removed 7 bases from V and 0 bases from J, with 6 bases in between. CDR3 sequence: CASMRYQETQYF. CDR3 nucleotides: TGTGCCAGCATGAGGTACCAAGAGACCCAGTACTTC. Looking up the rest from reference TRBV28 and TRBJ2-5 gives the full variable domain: DVKVTQSSRYLVKRTGEKVFLECVQDMDHENMFWYRQDPGLGLRLIYFSYDVKMKEKGDIPEGYSVSREKKERFSLILESASTNQTSMYLCASMRYQETQYFGPGTRLLVL.

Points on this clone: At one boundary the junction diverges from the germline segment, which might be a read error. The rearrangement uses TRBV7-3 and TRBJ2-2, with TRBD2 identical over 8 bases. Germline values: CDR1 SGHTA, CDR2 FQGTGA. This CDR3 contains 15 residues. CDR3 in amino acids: CACSLTGGTTGELFF. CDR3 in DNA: TGTGCCTGCAGCTTAACGGGAGGGACCACCGGGGAGCTGTTTTTT.

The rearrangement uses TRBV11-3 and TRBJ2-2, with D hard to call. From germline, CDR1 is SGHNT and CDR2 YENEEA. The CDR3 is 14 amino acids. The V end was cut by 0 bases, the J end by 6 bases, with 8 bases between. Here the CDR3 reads CASSLDTLAGELFF. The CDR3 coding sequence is TGTGCCAGCAGCTTAGATACCTTGGCCGGGGAGCTGTTTTTT. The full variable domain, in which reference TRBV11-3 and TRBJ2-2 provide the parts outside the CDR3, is EAGVVQSPRYKIIEKKQPVAFWCNPISGHNTLYWYLQNLGQGPELLIRYENEEAVDDSQLPKDRFSAERLKGVDSTLKIQPAELGDSAVYLCASSLDTLAGELFFGEGSRLTVL.

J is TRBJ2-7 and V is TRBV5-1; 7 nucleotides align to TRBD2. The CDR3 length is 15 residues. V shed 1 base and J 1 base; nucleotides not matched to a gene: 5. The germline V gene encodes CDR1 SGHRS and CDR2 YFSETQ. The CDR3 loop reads CASSLLTSASYEQYF. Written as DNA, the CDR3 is TGCGCCAGCAGCTTGCTAACTAGCGCTTCCTACGAGCAGTACTTC. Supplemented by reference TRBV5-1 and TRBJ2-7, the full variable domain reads KAGVTQTPRYLIKTRGQQVTLSCSPISGHRSVSWYQQTPGQGLQFLFEYFSETQRNKGNFPGRFSGRQFSNSRSEMNVSTLELGDSALYLCASSLLTSASYEQYFGPGTRLTVT.

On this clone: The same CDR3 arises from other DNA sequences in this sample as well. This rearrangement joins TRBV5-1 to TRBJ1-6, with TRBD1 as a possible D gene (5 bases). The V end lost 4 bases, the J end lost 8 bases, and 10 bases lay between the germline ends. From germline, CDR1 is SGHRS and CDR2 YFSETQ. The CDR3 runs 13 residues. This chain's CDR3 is CASSPQGDSPLHF. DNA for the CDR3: TGCGCCAGCAGCCCTCAGGGCGATTCACCCCTCCACTTT.

This chain's CDR3 is CATRDNQETQYF. Here the CDR3 DNA reads TGTGCCACCAGGGACAACCAAGAGACCCAGTACTTC. V and J are TRBV15 and TRBJ2-5; D might be TRBD1 (5 bases). The V and J ends lost 6 bases and 0 bases respectively, with 5 bases between them. The CDR3 totals 12 residues. Germline-derived CDR1 and CDR2 are LNHNV and YYDKDF (reference sequence).

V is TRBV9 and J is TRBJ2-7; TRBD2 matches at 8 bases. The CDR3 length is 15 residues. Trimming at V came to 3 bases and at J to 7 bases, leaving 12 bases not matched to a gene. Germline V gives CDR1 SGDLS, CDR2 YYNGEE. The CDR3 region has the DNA TGTGCCAGCAGCGCGGACACTAGCGGCCCTAGGGAGCAGTACTTC. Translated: CASSADTSGPREQYF.

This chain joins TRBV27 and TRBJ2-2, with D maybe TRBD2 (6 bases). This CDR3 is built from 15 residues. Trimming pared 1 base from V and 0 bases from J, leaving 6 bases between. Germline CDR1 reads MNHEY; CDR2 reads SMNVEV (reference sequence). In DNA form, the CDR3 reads TGTGCCAGCAGTTTATGGGGGGCGAACACCGGGGAGCTGTTTTTT. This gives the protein CASSLWGANTGELFF.

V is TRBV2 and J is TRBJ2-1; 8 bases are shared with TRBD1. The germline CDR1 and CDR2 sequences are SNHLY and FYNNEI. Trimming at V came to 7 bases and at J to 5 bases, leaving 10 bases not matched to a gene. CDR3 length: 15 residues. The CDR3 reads CASTSQGVEDNEQFF. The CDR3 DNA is TGTGCCAGCACCTCACAGGGGGTAGAGGACAATGAGCAGTTCTTC.

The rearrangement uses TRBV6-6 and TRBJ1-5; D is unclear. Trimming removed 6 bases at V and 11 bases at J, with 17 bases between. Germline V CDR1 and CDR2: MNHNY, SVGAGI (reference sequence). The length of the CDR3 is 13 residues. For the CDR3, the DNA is TGTGCCAGCAGCGACGGCCGGCCAAACGCCCAGCATTTT. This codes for CASSDGRPNAQHF.

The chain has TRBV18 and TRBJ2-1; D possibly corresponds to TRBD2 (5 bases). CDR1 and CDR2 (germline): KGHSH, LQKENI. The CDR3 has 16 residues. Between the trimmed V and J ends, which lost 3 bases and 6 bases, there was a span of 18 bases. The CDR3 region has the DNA TGTGCCAGCTCACCGACCGAGTGGGAGCGTCCCAATGAGCAGTTCTTC. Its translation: CASSPTEWERPNEQFF.

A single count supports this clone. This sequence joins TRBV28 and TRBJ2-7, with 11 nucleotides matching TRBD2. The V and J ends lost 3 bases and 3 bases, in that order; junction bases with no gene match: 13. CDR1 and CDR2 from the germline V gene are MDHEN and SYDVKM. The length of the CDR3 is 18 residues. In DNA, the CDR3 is TGTGCCAGCAGTTTTTCTTATAGCGGGAGGGCCCCCGACTACGAGCAGTACTTC. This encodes CASSFSYSGRAPDYEQYF.

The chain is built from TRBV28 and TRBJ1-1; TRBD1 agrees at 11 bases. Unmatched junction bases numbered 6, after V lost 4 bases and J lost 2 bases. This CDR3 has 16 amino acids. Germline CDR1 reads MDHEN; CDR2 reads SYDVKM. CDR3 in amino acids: CASSSWGTGGNTEAFF. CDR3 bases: TGTGCCAGCAGTTCGTGGGGGACAGGGGGAAACACTGAAGCTTTCTTT.

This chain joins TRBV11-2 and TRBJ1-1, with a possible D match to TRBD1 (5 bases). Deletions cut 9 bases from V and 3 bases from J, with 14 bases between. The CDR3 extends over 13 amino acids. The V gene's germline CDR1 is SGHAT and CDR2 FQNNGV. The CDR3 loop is CASSVAGDTEAFF. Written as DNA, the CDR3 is TGTGCCAGTTCAGTCGCGGGGGACACTGAAGCTTTCTTT.

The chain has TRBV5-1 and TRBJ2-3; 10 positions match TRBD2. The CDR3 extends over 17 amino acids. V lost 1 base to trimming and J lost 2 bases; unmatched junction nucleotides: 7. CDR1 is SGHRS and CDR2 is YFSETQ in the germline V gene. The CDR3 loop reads CASSLFSGRGFTDTQYF. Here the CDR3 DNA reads TGCGCCAGCAGCTTGTTCAGCGGGAGGGGATTCACAGATACGCAGTATTTT.

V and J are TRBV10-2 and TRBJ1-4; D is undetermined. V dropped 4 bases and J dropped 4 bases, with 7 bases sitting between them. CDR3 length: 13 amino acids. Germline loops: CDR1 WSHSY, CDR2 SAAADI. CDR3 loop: CASSVRNNEKLFF. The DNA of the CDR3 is TGCGCCAGCAGTGTCAGGAATAATGAAAAACTGTTTTTT.

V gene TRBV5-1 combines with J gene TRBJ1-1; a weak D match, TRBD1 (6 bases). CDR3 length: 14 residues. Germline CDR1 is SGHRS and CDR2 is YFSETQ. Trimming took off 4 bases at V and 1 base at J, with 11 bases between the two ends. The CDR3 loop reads CASSADSSNTEAFF. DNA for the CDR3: TGCGCCAGCAGCGCGGACAGTTCGAACACTGAAGCTTTCTTT.

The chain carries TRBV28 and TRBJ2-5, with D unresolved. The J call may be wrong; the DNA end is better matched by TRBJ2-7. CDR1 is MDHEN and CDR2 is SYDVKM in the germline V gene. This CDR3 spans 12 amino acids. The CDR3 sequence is CASTSASYEQYF. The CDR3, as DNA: TGTGCCAGCACCTCGGCGAGCTACGAGCAGTACTTC.

The CDR3, as DNA: TGTGCCAGTAGTTACCAACTAGCGCCGTACAATGAGCAGTTCTTC. It encodes CASSYQLAPYNEQFF. The V gene is TRBV19, the J gene TRBJ2-1; TRBD2 matches at 7 bases. After removal of 5 bases from V and 4 bases from J, the junction contained 8 bases not matched to a gene. This CDR3 is built from 15 residues. Germline CDR1 and CDR2: LNHDA and SQIVND (reference sequence).

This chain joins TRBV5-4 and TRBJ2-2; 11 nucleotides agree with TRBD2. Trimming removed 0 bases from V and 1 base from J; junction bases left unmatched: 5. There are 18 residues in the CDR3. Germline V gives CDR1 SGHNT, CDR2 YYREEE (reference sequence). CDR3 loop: CASSLGLAGTLNTGELFF. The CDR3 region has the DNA TGTGCCAGCAGCTTGGGACTAGCGGGGACTCTGAACACCGGGGAGCTGTTTTTT.